This paragraph covers one T cell receptor beta chain sequence. Its cognate antigen is unknown. The ends were cut back, 5 bases at V and 2 bases at J, with 15 bases in the middle. From germline, CDR1 is SGDLS and CDR2 YYNGEE. CDR3 size: 15 residues. This sample stems from a study of T cells in localized non-small cell lung cancer. Study outcomes and limitations: Adjacent lung was found to contain a median approximately 60 of the top 100 tumor clones. Of the tissues analyzed, uninvolved adjacent lung showed maximal T cell clonality, greater than tumor. Longer survival (overall) was linked to higher T cell density in blood. Heterogeneity is still possible, as just one tumor region was sequenced.

Method: immunoSEQ multiplex PCR; TCRdb's copy keeps in-frame clones and lacks some. The sample has about 5,400 clones; approximately 40% are singletons. Sequencing was performed on lung tumor tissue, taken before any cancer treatment. The chain uses TRBV9 and TRBJ2-3, with D hard to call. The source of this sequence is a male donor aged 60 or older with stage I squamous cell lung carcinoma. The CDR3 here is CASSDEARNTDTQYF. The CDR3 coding sequence is TGTGCCAGCAGTGACGAGGCTCGTAACACAGATACGCAGTATTTT.